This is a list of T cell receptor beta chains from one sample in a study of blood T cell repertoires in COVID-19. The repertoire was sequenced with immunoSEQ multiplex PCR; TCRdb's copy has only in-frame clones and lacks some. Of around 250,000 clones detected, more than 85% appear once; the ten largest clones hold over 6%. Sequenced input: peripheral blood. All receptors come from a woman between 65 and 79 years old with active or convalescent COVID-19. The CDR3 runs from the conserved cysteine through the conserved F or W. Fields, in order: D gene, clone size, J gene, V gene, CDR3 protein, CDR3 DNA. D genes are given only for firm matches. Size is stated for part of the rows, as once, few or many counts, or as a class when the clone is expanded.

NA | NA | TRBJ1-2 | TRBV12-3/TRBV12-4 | CASSFVGGGGYTF | TGTGCCAGCAGCTTTGTTGGGGGCGGAGGCTACACCTTC
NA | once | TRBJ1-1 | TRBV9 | CASSVEQNTEAFF | TGTGCCAGCAGCGTAGAACAGAACACTGAAGCTTTCTTT
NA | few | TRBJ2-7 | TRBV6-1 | CASSDPHRVLAYF | TGTGCCAGCAGTGACCCCCACCGTGTATTAGCGTACTTC
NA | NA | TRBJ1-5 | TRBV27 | CASSKGPRGNQPQHF | TGTGCCAGCAGTAAGGGCCCCCGGGGTAATCAGCCCCAGCATTTT
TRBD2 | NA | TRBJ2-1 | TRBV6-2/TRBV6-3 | CASSQASGGSSYNEQFF | TGTGCCAGCAGTCAGGCTAGCGGGGGGTCTTCCTACAATGAGCAGTTCTTC
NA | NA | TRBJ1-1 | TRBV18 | CASSPPRGMNTEAFF | TGTGCCAGCTCACCACCCAGGGGCATGAACACTGAAGCTTTCTTT
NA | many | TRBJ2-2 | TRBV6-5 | CASSLTLGGAKELFF | TGTGCCAGCAGCCTCACACTAGGGGGGGCTAAGGAGCTGTTTTTT
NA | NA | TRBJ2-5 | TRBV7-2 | CASSSRPAETQYF | TGTGCCAGCAGCTCGCGCCCCGCAGAGACCCAGTACTTC
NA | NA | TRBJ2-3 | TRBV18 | CASSPGFIGGPDTQYF | TGTGCCAGCTCACCCGGGTTTATCGGGGGGCCAGATACGCAGTATTTT
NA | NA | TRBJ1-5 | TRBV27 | CATGKRFSSTYSNQPQHF | TGTGCCACAGGGAAGAGATTCAGCTCGACTTATAGCAATCAGCCCCAGCATTTT
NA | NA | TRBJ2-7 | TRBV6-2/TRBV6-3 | CASSYKPGPYEQYF | TGTGCCAGCAGTTATAAGCCAGGGCCCTACGAGCAGTACTTC
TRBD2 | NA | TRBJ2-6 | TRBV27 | CASRSGGASGANVLTF | TGTGCCAGCAGGAGCGGGGGGGCTTCTGGGGCCAACGTCCTGACTTTC
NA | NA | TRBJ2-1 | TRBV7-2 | CASSYSSYNEQFF | TGTGCCAGCAGCTACAGCTCCTACAATGAGCAGTTCTTC
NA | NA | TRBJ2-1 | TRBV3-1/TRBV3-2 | CASSSPKLSSYNEQFF | TGTGCCAGCAGCTCCCCTAAACTGAGCTCCTACAATGAGCAGTTCTTC
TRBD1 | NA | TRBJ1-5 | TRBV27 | CATGQGSGQPQHF | TGTGCCACCGGACAGGGCAGTGGACAGCCCCAGCATTTT
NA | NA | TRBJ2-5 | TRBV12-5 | CASGLSGVQETQYF | TGTGCTAGTGGTTTGTCAGGGGTCCAAGAGACCCAGTACTTC
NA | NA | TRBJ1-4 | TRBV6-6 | CASSVTPFAGSEKLFF | TGTGCCAGCAGTGTTACGCCTTTCGCAGGGTCGGAAAAACTGTTTTTT
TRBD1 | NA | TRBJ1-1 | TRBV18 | CASSPPTGDIMTTEAFF | TGTGCCAGCTCACCACCCACAGGGGATATAATGACCACTGAAGCTTTCTTT
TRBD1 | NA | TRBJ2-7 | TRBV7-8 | CASSLGTAFANEQYF | TGTGCCAGCAGCTTGGGGACAGCCTTCGCCAACGAGCAGTACTTC
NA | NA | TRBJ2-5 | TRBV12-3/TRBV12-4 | CASSLVRETQYF | TGTGCCAGCAGTTTAGTCAGGGAGACCCAGTACTTC
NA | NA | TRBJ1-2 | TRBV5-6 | CASSERNFNPQGYTF | TGTGCCAGCTCTGAGAGGAACTTCAATCCTCAGGGCTACACCTTC
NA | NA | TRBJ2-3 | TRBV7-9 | CASSPGISTDTQYF | TGTGCCAGCAGCCCCGGGATTAGCACAGATACGCAGTATTTT
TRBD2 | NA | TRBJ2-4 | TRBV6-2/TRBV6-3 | CASSSLAGGYIQYF | TGTGCCAGCAGTTCCCTCGCGGGGGGATACATTCAGTACTTC
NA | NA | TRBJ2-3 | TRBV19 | CATRVGLATDTQYF | TGTGCCACAAGGGTAGGACTGGCCACAGATACGCAGTATTTT
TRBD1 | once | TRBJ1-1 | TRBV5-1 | CASSQGANTEAFF | TGCGCCAGCAGTCAGGGGGCGAACACTGAAGCTTTCTTT
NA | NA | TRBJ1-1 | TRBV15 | CATSEDNTEAFF | TGTGCCACCAGCGAGGATAACACTGAAGCTTTCTTT
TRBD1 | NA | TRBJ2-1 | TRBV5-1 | CASSSTPGTGYNEQFF | TGCGCCAGCAGTTCCACACCAGGGACAGGTTACAATGAGCAGTTCTTC
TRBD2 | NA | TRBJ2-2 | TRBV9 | CASSVASAGGSTGELFF | TGTGCCAGCAGCGTAGCTTCCGCGGGGGGAAGCACCGGGGAGCTGTTTTTT